This TCR beta chain originates from a study of immune evolution from preneoplasia to lung adenocarcinoma. Data came from immunoSEQ multiplex PCR; TCRdb stores just in-frame clones and leaves some out. The sample holds roughly 4,700 clones; 76% are singletons and the top ten take about 8.3%. Trimming removed 7 bases from V and 0 bases from J, with 6 bases in between. Germline assignment: CDR1 MDHEN and CDR2 SYDVKM. This CDR3 is 13 amino acids long. The chain is built from TRBV28 and TRBJ2-2; D perhaps matches TRBD1 (5 bases). The clonotype comes from a person between 60 and 80 years old with lung adenocarcinoma. The material sequenced was FFPE adjacent normal lung tissue. CDR3 residues: CASKGPNTGELFF. For the CDR3, the DNA is TGTGCCAGCAAGGGGCCGAACACCGGGGAGCTGTTTTTT.